One and the same sample provided the 5 T cell receptor beta chains below, sequenced in a study of beta chain features in type 1 diabetes listed by TCRdb under 2018. Library method: the immunoSEQ multiplex PCR assay. The High Capacity cDNA Reverse Transcription Kit was used to reverse transcribe all of the isolated RNA, meaning that expressed TCRB transcripts were what got sequenced. TCRdb took over this immuneACCESS table, retaining in-frame rearrangements with V and J assigned. Such tables are incomplete; in checked studies, under half of the missing clones stem from an unresolved V gene, and the remainder is unexplained. Within this sample are about 900,000 clones, with about a sixth of them counted one time only. In total, the top ten clones hold 0.023% of the sample. The sample consisted of naive CD4+ T cells from blood. Read against the paper, the sample's cell subset or site label means: true naive CD4+ T cells. Every receptor here comes from a woman younger than 35 in good health.

The gene calls are TRBV28 and TRBJ1-2; D may be TRBD1 (5 bases). The germline V gene has CDR1 MDHEN and CDR2 SYDVKM. The CDR3 sequence is 12 residues long. The germline V and J ends were trimmed by 6 bases and 8 bases, with 13 bases remaining between them. For the CDR3, the DNA is TGTGCCAGCAGCCCGGGGCCCTGGGGCTACACCTTC. It specifies CASSPGPWGYTF.

The chain has TRBV5-1 and TRBJ2-1, with no clear D. The length of the CDR3 is 12 residues. Looked up from germline, CDR1 is SGHRS and CDR2 is YFSETQ. V shed 4 bases and J shed 11 bases, with 13 bases lying between them. The CDR3 DNA reads as TGCGCCAGCAGCCTAAACTGGAGCAAGCAGTTCTTC. This codes for CASSLNWSKQFF.

The chain links TRBV7-2 to TRBJ2-1, with 13 bases lining up with TRBD2. Per germline, CDR1 SGHTA and CDR2 FQGNSA. V was clipped by 6 bases and J by 9 bases; unmatched bases: 5. The CDR3 runs to 14 residues. CDR3 sequence (DNA): TGTGCCAGCAGACTAGCGGGAGGGCCTAGTGAGCAGTTCTTC. Its translation is CASRLAGGPSEQFF.

The chain combines TRBV27 with TRBJ1-1; TRBD1 might be the D (6 bases). Germline lookup yields CDR1 MNHEY and CDR2 SMNVEV (reference sequence). The CDR3 loop spans 13 amino acids. V lost 5 bases to trimming and J lost 2 bases, with 9 bases between them. The CDR3 loop is CASSDRPNTEAFF. CDR3 nucleotides: TGTGCCAGCAGTGACAGGCCCAACACTGAAGCTTTCTTT.

The chain is built from TRBV5-1 and TRBJ2-2, with 8 positions matching TRBD2. The CDR3 covers 20 residues. The germline V gene encodes CDR1 SGHRS and CDR2 YFSETQ. Germline trimming cut 5 bases from V and 1 base from J; bases unmatched to any gene: 19. For the CDR3, the DNA is TGCGCCAGCAGTTCTCCAAGAGGAGTAGCGGGAAAGGGGAACACCGGGGAGCTGTTTTTT. This gives the protein CASSSPRGVAGKGNTGELFF.